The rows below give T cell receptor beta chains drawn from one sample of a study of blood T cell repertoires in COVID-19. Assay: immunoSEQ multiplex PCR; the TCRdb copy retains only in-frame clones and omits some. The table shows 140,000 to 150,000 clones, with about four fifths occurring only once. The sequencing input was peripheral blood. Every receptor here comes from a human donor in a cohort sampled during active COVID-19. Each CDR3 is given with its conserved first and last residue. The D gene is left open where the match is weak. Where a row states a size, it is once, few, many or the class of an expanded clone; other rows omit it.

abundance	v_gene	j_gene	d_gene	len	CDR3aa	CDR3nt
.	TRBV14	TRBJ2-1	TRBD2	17	CASSQGLAGGRYNEQFF	TGTGCCAGCAGCCAAGGACTAGCGGGAGGGCGTTACAATGAGCAGTTCTTC
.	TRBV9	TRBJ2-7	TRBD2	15	CASSPSGLASYEQYF	TGTGCCAGCAGCCCTAGCGGACTAGCATCCTACGAGCAGTACTTC
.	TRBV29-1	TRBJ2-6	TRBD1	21	CSAFITGARDRKTPGANVLTF	TGCAGCGCTTTCATAACAGGTGCGCGGGACAGGAAAACCCCTGGGGCCAACGTCCTGACTTTC
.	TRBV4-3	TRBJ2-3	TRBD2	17	CASSQKTSGLKVHTQYF	TGCGCCAGCAGCCAAAAGACTAGCGGCCTCAAGGTACATACGCAGTATTTT
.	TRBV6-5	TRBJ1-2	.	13	CASSYGGAPGYTF	TGTGCCAGCAGTTATGGGGGGGCTCCTGGCTACACCTTC
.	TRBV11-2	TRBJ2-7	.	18	CASSLVGVVSAGDYEQYF	TGTGCCAGCAGCTTAGTAGGGGTGGTATCTGCAGGGGACTACGAGCAGTACTTC
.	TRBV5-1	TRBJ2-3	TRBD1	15	CASSLSQGVTDTQYF	TGCGCCAGCAGCTTGTCACAGGGGGTGACAGATACGCAGTATTTT
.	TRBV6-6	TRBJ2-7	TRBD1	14	CASARGQGVHEQYF	TGTGCCAGCGCGAGGGGACAGGGAGTCCACGAGCAGTACTTC
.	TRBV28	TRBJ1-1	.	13	CASRDRDYTEAFF	TGTGCCAGCAGAGACAGAGATTACACTGAAGCTTTCTTT
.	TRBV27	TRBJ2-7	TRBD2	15	CATQAPGAGGREQYF	TGTGCCACCCAGGCCCCAGGGGCGGGAGGGCGCGAGCAGTACTTC
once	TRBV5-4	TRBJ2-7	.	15	CASSSAGDIRSEQYF	TGTGCCAGCAGCTCCGCAGGGGACATCCGGAGCGAGCAGTACTTC
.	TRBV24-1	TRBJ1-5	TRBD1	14	CATSGTGTNQPQHF	TGTGCCACCTCCGGGACAGGGACCAATCAGCCCCAGCATTTT
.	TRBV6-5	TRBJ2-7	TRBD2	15	CASSYSKGTTYEQYF	TGTGCCAGCAGTTACTCGAAGGGGACTACCTACGAGCAGTACTTC
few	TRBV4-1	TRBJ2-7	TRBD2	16	CASSHQGLAVSYEQYF	TGCGCCAGCAGCCATCAGGGACTAGCGGTCTCCTACGAGCAGTACTTC
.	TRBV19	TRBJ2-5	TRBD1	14	CASSIKGTAETQYF	TGTGCCAGTAGTATAAAGGGGACAGCTGAGACCCAGTACTTC
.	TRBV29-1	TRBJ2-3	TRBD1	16	CSVEDTGGVGTDTQYF	TGCAGCGTCGAAGACACAGGGGGCGTTGGCACAGATACGCAGTATTTT
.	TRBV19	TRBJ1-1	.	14	CASTTGHLNTEAFF	TGTGCCAGTACCACGGGACACTTGAACACTGAAGCTTTCTTT
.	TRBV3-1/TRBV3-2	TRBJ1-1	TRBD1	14	CASSPARDRVSAFF	TGTGCCAGCAGCCCCGCACGGGACAGGGTTTCGGCTTTCTTT
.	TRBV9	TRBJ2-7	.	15	CASSVSGFQTYEQYF	TGTGCCAGCAGCGTATCAGGGTTTCAAACCTACGAGCAGTACTTC
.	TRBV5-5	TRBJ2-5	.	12	CASGGTEETQYF	TGTGCCAGCGGCGGGACAGAAGAGACCCAGTACTTC
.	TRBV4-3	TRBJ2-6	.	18	CASSEEGVRTTGANVLTF	TGCGCCAGCAGCGAGGAGGGCGTTCGCACCACTGGGGCCAACGTCCTGACTTTC
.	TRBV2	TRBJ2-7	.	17	CASTLTTLAVTDYEQYF	TGTGCCAGCACCTTAACGACATTAGCGGTTACTGACTACGAGCAGTACTTC
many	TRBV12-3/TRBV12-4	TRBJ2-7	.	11	CASSLTGEQYF	TGTGCCAGCAGTTTGACGGGGGAGCAGTACTTC
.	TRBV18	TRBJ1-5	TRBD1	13	CASSPGQDQPQHF	TGTGCCAGCTCACCAGGACAGGATCAGCCCCAGCATTTT
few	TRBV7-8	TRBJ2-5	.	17	CASSLWAPEGSQETQYF	TGTGCCAGCAGCTTATGGGCCCCGGAAGGGAGTCAAGAGACCCAGTACTTC
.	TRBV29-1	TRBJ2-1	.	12	CSVGQGGNEQFF	TGCAGCGTTGGGCAGGGCGGCAATGAGCAGTTCTTC
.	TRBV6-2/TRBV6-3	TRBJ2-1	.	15	CASSSAGSSYNEQFF	TGTGCCAGCAGTAGTGCGGGCAGCTCCTACAATGAGCAGTTCTTC
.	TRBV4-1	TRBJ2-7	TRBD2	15	CASSQTAGTIYEQYF	TGCGCCAGCAGCCAGACCGCCGGGACTATCTACGAGCAGTACTTC
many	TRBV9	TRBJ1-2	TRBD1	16	CASSVEGQGDMDGYTF	TGTGCCAGCAGCGTAGAGGGACAGGGGGATATGGATGGCTACACCTTC
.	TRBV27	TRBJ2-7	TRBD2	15	CASFGTSGGYYEQYF	TGTGCCAGCTTCGGGACTAGCGGGGGGTACTACGAGCAGTACTTC
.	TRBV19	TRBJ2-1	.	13	CASSIEISSPSFF	TGTGCCAGTAGTATAGAAATTAGCTCCCCATCCTTCTTC
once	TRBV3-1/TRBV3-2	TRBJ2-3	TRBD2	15	CASSQFSGKADTQYF	TGTGCCAGCAGCCAGTTTAGCGGGAAGGCAGATACGCAGTATTTT
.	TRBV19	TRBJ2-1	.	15	CASSIDLARGNEQFF	TGTGCCAGTAGTATAGATCTAGCCCGGGGGAATGAGCAGTTCTTC
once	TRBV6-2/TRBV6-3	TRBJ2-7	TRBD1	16	CASSSPGDRGSYEQYF	TGTGCCAGCAGTTCCCCGGGGGACAGGGGATCCTACGAGCAGTACTTC
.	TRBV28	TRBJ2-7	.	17	CASSLANSRAGSYEQYF	TGTGCCAGCAGTTTAGCCAATTCCAGGGCTGGCTCCTACGAGCAGTACTTC
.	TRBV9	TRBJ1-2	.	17	CASPEDILLRTNYGYTF	TGTGCCAGCCCCGAGGACATTCTTCTTAGGACTAACTATGGCTACACCTTC
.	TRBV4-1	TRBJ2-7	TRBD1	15	CASSQTGTGTYEQYF	TGCGCCAGCAGCCAAACCGGGACAGGGACCTACGAGCAGTACTTC
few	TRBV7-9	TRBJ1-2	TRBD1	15	CASSLAGTDFYGYTF	TGTGCCAGCAGCTTAGCGGGGACAGATTTTTATGGCTACACCTTC
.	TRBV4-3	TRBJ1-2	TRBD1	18	CASSQDRFIGTGNYGYTF	TGCGCCAGCAGCCAAGATCGATTCATTGGGACAGGGAACTATGGCTACACCTTC
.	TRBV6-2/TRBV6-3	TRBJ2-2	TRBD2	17	CASSYSGLRGGTGELFF	TGTGCCAGCAGTTACTCGGGCCTGCGCGGGGGCACCGGGGAGCTGTTTTTT
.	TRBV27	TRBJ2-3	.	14	CASSLSGRGNTQYF	TGTGCCAGCAGTTTATCAGGCCGCGGGAATACGCAGTATTTT
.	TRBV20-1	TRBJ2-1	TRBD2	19	CSASHVVRTSGNSGNEQFF	TGCAGTGCTAGTCATGTTGTGCGGACTAGCGGGAACTCTGGCAATGAGCAGTTCTTC
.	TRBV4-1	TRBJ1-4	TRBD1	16	CASSQEPQGVGEKLFF	TGCGCCAGCAGCCAAGAGCCTCAGGGGGTTGGGGAAAAACTGTTTTTT
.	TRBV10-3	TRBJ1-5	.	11	CAISGGGPQHF	TGTGCCATCAGTGGAGGAGGGCCCCAGCATTTT
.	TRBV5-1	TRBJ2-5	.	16	CASSLSGGQFQETQYF	TGCGCCAGCAGCTTAAGCGGGGGACAGTTCCAAGAGACCCAGTACTTC
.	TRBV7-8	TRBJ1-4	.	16	CASSLGGYAANEKLFF	TGTGCCAGCAGCTTAGGCGGGTACGCGGCTAATGAAAAACTGTTTTTT
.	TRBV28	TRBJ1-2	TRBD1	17	CASSLWGVDRGYYGYTF	TGTGCCAGCAGTTTGTGGGGTGTGGACAGGGGTTACTATGGCTACACCTTC
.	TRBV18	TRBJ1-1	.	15	CASSPLVTGNTEAFF	TGTGCCAGCTCACCACTTGTGACAGGCAACACTGAAGCTTTCTTT
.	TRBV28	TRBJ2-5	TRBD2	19	CASSLSLRLAGVYQETQYF	TGTGCCAGCAGTTTATCCCTGAGACTAGCGGGAGTCTACCAAGAGACCCAGTACTTC
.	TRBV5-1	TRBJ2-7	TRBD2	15	CASSGGLARPYEQYF	TGCGCCAGCAGCGGGGGACTAGCGAGACCCTACGAGCAGTACTTC
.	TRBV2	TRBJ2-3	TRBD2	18	CASSLQLPSGTSTDTQYF	TGTGCCAGCAGTTTACAACTTCCTAGCGGTACTAGCACAGATACGCAGTATTTT
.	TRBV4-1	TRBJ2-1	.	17	CASSLQRHSWAYNEQFF	TGCGCCAGCAGCCTCCAAAGACACTCGTGGGCCTACAATGAGCAGTTCTTC
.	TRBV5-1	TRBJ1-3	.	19	CASSLVARTEGARGNTIYF	TGCGCCAGCAGCTTGGTAGCGAGAACGGAGGGAGCTCGTGGAAACACCATATATTTT
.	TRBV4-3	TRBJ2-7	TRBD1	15	CASSQDLTGAYEQYF	TGCGCCAGCAGCCAAGATTTGACAGGGGCCTACGAGCAGTACTTC